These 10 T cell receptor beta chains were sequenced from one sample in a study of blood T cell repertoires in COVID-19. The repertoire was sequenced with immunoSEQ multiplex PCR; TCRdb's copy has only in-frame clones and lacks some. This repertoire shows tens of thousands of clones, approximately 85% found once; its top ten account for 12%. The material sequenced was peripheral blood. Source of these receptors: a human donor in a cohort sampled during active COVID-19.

The CDR3: CAWSILSGGTEAFF. The CDR3 region has the DNA TGTGCCTGGAGTATACTCAGTGGCGGGACTGAAGCTTTCTTT. The V and J genes are TRBV30 and TRBJ1-1, with unresolved D. Trimming stripped 2 bases from V and 5 bases from J, with 15 bases between. The germline CDR1 and CDR2 sequences are GTSNPN and SVGIG (reference sequence). This CDR3 region has 14 residues. Full variable domain (outside the CDR3, taken from reference TRBV30 and TRBJ1-1): SQTIHQWPATLVQPVGSPLSLECTVEGTSNPNLYWYRQAAGRGLQLLFYSVGIGQISSEVPQNLSASRPQDRQFILSSKKLLLSDSGFYLCAWSILSGGTEAFFGQGTRLTVV.

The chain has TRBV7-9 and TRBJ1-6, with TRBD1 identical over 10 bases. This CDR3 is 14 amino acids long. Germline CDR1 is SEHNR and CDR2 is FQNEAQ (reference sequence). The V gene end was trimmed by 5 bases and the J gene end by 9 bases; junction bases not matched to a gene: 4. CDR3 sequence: CASSPTGGGSPLHF. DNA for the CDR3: TGTGCCAGCAGCCCGACAGGGGGCGGTTCACCCCTCCACTTT.

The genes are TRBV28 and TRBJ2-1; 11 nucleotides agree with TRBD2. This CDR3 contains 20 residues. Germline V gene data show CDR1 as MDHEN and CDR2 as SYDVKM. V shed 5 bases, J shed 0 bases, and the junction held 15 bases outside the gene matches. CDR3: CASSPAFEVAGGSSYNEQFF. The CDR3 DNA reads TGTGCCAGCAGTCCAGCATTCGAAGTAGCGGGGGGGAGCTCCTACAATGAGCAGTTCTTC.

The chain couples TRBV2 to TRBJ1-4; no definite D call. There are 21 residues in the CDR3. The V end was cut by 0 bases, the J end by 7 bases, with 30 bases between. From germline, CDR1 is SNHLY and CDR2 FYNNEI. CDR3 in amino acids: CASSEAFPGASTGRLREKLFF. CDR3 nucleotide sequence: TGTGCCAGCAGTGAAGCGTTTCCGGGTGCTAGTACCGGCAGACTTCGTGAAAAACTGTTTTTT.

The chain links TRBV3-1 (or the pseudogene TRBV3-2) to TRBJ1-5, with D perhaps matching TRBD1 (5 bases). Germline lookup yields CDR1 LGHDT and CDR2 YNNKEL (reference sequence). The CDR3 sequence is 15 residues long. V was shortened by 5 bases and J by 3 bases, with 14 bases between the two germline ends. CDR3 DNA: TGTGCCAGCAGCGTAGACAGTTCCTTCAATCAGCCCCAGCATTTT. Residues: CASSVDSSFNQPQHF.

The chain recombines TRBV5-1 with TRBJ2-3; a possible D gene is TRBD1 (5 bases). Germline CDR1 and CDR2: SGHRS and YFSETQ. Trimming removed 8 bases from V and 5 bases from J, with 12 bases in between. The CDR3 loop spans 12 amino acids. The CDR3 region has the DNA TGCGCCAGTTATGAACAGGAAGATACGCAGTATTTT. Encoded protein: CASYEQEDTQYF.

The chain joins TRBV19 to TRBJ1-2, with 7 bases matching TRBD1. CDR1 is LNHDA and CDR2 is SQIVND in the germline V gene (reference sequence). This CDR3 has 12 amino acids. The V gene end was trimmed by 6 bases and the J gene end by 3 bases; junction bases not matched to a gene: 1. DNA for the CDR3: TGTGCCAGTAGCAGGGGGGACTATGGCTACACCTTC. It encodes CASSRGDYGYTF.

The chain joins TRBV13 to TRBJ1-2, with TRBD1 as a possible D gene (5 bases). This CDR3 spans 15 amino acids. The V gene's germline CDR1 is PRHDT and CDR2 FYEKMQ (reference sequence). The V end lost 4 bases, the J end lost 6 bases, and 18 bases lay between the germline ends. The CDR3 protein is CASSSGPGLFDGYTF. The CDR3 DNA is TGTGCCAGCAGCTCCGGGCCGGGACTTTTTGATGGCTACACCTTC.

The CDR3 spells CSVRTGTGNTGELFF. The CDR3 coding sequence is TGCAGCGTCCGGACCGGGACAGGGAACACCGGGGAGCTGTTTTTT. The V gene is TRBV29-1, the J gene TRBJ2-2; TRBD1 aligns across 8 bases. The CDR3 consists of 15 residues. Germline lookup yields CDR1 SQVTM and CDR2 ANQGSEA. Unmatched junction bases numbered 7, after V lost 6 bases and J lost 1 base.

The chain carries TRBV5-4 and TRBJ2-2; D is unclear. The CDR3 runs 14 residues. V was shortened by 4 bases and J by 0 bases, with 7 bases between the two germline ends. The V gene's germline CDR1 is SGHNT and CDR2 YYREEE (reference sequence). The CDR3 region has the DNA TGTGCCAGCAGCCCCTCCGCGAACACCGGGGAGCTGTTTTTT. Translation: CASSPSANTGELFF.